The rows below give T cell receptor beta chains drawn from one sample of a study of T-cell memory formation after mild COVID-19. TCRdb called the 5' RACE reads again in MiXCR, with one record for every CDR3 protein. The table has 150,000 to 200,000 distinct CDR3 sequences, 11% seen once; the top ten hold approximately 4%. The sequenced sample consisted of PBMCs or a T cell subset sorted from them (not recorded which). Every receptor here comes from a man aged 18 to 30 who had mild COVID-19 (a few samples of this study predate the infection). Cell type and time point are not known. The CDR3 runs from the conserved cysteine through the conserved F or W. A D gene is named only where the DNA matches it firmly. Expanded clones are given a class, and other clones once, few, many or no size at all.

abundance	v_gene	j_gene	d_gene	CDR3aa	CDR3nt
few	TRBV7-9	TRBJ1-1	NA	CASLQGVTEAFF	TGTGCCAGCCTTCAGGGTGTCACTGAAGCTTTCTTT
few	TRBV28	TRBJ2-3	NA	CASLYRVGTDTQYF	TGTGCCAGCCTCTACAGGGTTGGGACAGATACGCAGTATTTT
few	TRBV20-1	TRBJ1-5	NA	CSARGVQTDTSVNQPQHF	TGCAGTGCTAGAGGCGTCCAAACGGACACCTCTGTCAATCAGCCCCAGCATTTT
few	TRBV6-2/TRBV6-3	TRBJ2-5	NA	CASRIQGGGETQYF	TGTGCCAGTCGGATCCAGGGAGGAGGAGAGACCCAGTACTTC
few	TRBV29-1	TRBJ1-1	NA	CSANGARTEAFF	TGCAGCGCAAACGGGGCTAGGACTGAAGCTTTCTTT
NA	TRBV11-3	TRBJ2-2	TRBD1	CASSLAGQGWNTGELFF	TGTGCCAGCAGCTTAGCGGGACAGGGCTGGAACACCGGGGAGCTGTTTTTT
few	TRBV5-6	TRBJ2-5	TRBD1	CASSLFDRAQETQYF	TGTGCCAGCAGCTTGTTTGACAGGGCCCAAGAGACCCAGTACTTC
NA	TRBV5-1	TRBJ2-1	NA	CASSVPRDPNEQFF	TGCGCCAGCAGCGTACCCAGGGACCCCAATGAGCAGTTCTTC
NA	TRBV20-1	TRBJ2-5	TRBD2	CSAIAGRETQYF	TGCAGTGCTATAGCGGGGCGGGAGACCCAGTACTTC
NA	TRBV2	TRBJ1-1	NA	CASSEGPRAFF	TGTGCCAGCAGTGAAGGCCCGAGGGCTTTCTTT
few	TRBV5-6	TRBJ2-1	NA	CASSFTESSYNEQFF	TGTGCCAGCAGCTTTACAGAGAGCTCCTACAATGAGCAGTTCTTC
NA	TRBV28	TRBJ2-5	TRBD2	CASSSPRGGAETQYF	TGTGCCAGCAGTTCCCCTCGCGGGGGGGCGGAGACCCAGTACTTC
few	TRBV11-2	TRBJ2-3	NA	CASSWGEFSTDTQYF	TGTGCCAGCAGCTGGGGGGAATTTAGCACAGATACGCAGTATTTT
few	TRBV29-1	TRBJ2-3	NA	CSASGPSTDTQYF	TGCAGCGCAAGCGGGCCTAGCACAGATACGCAGTATTTT